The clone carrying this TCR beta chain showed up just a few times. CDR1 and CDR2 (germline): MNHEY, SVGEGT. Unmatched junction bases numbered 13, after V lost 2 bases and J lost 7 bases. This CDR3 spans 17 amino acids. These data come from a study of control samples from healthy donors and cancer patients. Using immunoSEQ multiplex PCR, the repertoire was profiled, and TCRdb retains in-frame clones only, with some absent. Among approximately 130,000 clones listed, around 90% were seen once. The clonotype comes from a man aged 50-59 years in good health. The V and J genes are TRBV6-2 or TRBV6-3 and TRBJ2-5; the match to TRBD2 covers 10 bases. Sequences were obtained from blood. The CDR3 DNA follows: TGTGCCAGCAGTTACCCTTTCGAAAGGAGCGGGGGGGGGACCCAGTACTTC. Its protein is CASSYPFERSGGGTQYF.